These 17 T cell receptor beta chains came from one sample sequenced in a study of OX40 agonist ivuxolimab in advanced cancers. Method: immunoSEQ multiplex PCR; TCRdb's copy keeps in-frame clones and lacks some. The sample carries roughly 48,000 clones, more than 80% recorded once. This sample comprised CD4+ or CD8+ T cells sorted from blood, obtained in a trial of the OX40 agonist ivuxolimab. The origin of the receptors is an adult with an advanced solid tumor such as melanoma, head and neck, liver or kidney cancer.

Here the CDR3 reads CASSQGELHQETQYF. The CDR3 DNA reads TGCGCCAGCAGCCAAGGCGAGTTGCACCAAGAGACCCAGTACTTC. The chain joins TRBV4-1 to TRBJ2-5; D gene ambiguous. The CDR3 has 15 amino acids. Between the trimmed V and J ends, which lost 1 base and 0 bases, there was a span of 9 bases. The germline CDR1 and CDR2 sequences are MGHRA and YSYEKL.

This clone showed up just a few times. V usage is TRBV6-5 and J usage is TRBJ1-4; D unclear. Trimming shortened V by 0 bases and J by 5 bases, and 10 bases separated the two germline ends. CDR3 size: 15 residues. Germline assignment: CDR1 MNHEY and CDR2 SVGAGI. CDR3 amino acids: CASSYSSRLNEKLFF. The DNA for the CDR3 is TGTGCCAGCAGTTACTCGAGCAGACTCAATGAAAAACTGTTTTTT.

The chain links TRBV20-1 to TRBJ2-7; D gene uncertain. Trimming left V 1 base short and J 2 bases short, with 3 bases between. This CDR3 has 11 amino acids. Germline assignment: CDR1 DFQATT and CDR2 SNEGSKA (reference sequence). CDR3 sequence reads: CSARVTYEQYF. CDR3 sequence (DNA): TGCAGTGCTAGAGTCACCTACGAGCAGTACTTC.

The chain links TRBV23-1 to TRBJ2-5; TRBD1 matches at 8 bases. TRBV23-1 belongs to the ORF category, with a function that is uncertain. The trim removed 4 bases at V and 4 bases at J, leaving 11 bases unmatched. The CDR3 runs 16 residues. The CDR3 nucleotides are TGCGCCAGCAGTCCCCAGATGGACAGGGACGGAGAGACCCAGTACTTC. Protein: CASSPQMDRDGETQYF.

The chain combines TRBV19 with TRBJ2-5; TRBD1 aligns across 9 bases. Per the germline V gene, CDR1 is LNHDA and CDR2 is SQIVND (reference sequence). J gave up 4 bases and V 5 bases, and 11 bases lay outside the gene matches. The CDR3 runs 16 residues. CDR3 in amino acids: CASSSLDRGFLETQYF. CDR3 bases: TGTGCCAGTAGTTCACTGGACAGGGGTTTTCTAGAGACCCAGTACTTC. Full variable domain (remainder filled in from reference TRBV19 and TRBJ2-5): DGGITQSPKYLFRKEGQNVTLSCEQNLNHDAMYWYRQDPGQGLRLIYYSQIVNDFQKGDIAEGYSVSREKKESFPLTVTSAQKNPTAFYLCASSSLDRGFLETQYFGPGTRLLVL.

V and J are TRBV30 and TRBJ1-2; maybe TRBD1 (5 bases). Germline CDR1 and CDR2: GTSNPN and SVGIG (reference sequence). This CDR3 region has 16 residues. Trimming took off 0 bases at V and 5 bases at J, with 19 bases between the two ends. This CDR3 is CAWSVQVGSDRYGYTF. As DNA, the CDR3 is TGTGCCTGGAGTGTACAGGTCGGGTCGGATAGATATGGCTACACCTTC.

The chain uses TRBV6-1 and TRBJ2-2; 7 bases line up with TRBD2. Losses at the gene ends were 10 bases for V and 5 bases for J; bases not matched to a gene: 7. The CDR3 has 13 amino acids. In germline, CDR1 is MNHNS, CDR2 SASEGT. CDR3 DNA sequence: TGTGCCACTTGGGACTATCAAACCGGGGAGCTGTTTTTT. Its translation is CATWDYQTGELFF.

This clone was seen only once. Other DNA sequences of this sample code for an identical CDR3. The rearrangement joins TRBV2 to TRBJ2-5; TRBD2 matches 9 bases. The ends lost 2 bases at V and 6 bases at J; junction bases unmatched: 4. Germline V gives CDR1 SNHLY, CDR2 FYNNEI. The CDR3 extends over 14 amino acids. CDR3 nucleotide sequence: TGTGCCAGCAGTGAAAGAGCGGGGGGTCAGACCCAGTACTTC. This gives the protein CASSERAGGQTQYF.

The chain links TRBV6-6 to TRBJ2-6; 7 bases are shared with TRBD2. This CDR3 is 14 amino acids long. V lost 9 bases and J lost 1; bases outside the gene matches: 3. CDR1 is MNHNY and CDR2 is SVGAGI in the germline V gene (reference sequence). The CDR3 region is CASLGGSGANVLTF. The CDR3 DNA reads TGTGCCAGTTTGGGGGGGTCTGGGGCCAACGTCCTGACTTTC.

The rearrangement uses TRBV5-1 and TRBJ2-2, with TRBD1 identical over 9 bases. J was trimmed by 5 bases and V by 1 base; bases with no gene match: 6. The CDR3 sequence is 16 residues long. In germline, CDR1 is SGHRS, CDR2 YFSETQ. CDR3: CASSLSPGQGTGELFF. CDR3 DNA sequence: TGCGCCAGCAGCTTGAGCCCGGGACAGGGAACCGGGGAGCTGTTTTTT.

The chain recombines TRBV6-1 with TRBJ1-4, with 7 bases fitting TRBD1. The junction had 8 bases not matched to a gene; V was cut back by 6 bases and J by 7 bases. CDR3 length: 14 residues. In germline, CDR1 is MNHNS, CDR2 SASEGT. For the CDR3, the DNA is TGTGCCAGCAGGGAATCGACAGGGACTGAAAAACTGTTTTTT. Protein sequence: CASRESTGTEKLFF.

The gene calls are TRBV2 and TRBJ1-1; D gene unclear. Trimming took off 2 bases at V and 7 bases at J, with 11 bases between the two ends. The CDR3 sequence is 13 residues long. Germline CDR1 is SNHLY and CDR2 is FYNNEI. The CDR3 nucleotides are TGTGCCAGCAGTGAACGTGGACGGATTGAAGCTTTCTTT. Protein sequence: CASSERGRIEAFF.

The chain carries TRBV5-1 and TRBJ2-5; the D is unclear. V was shortened by 0 bases and J by 3 bases, with 9 bases between the two germline ends. Germline lookup yields CDR1 SGHRS and CDR2 YFSETQ. This CDR3 contains 14 residues. CDR3 loop: CASSLGGSEETQYF. The CDR3, as DNA: TGCGCCAGCAGCTTGGGTGGGTCTGAAGAGACCCAGTACTTC. Full variable domain (remainder filled in from reference TRBV5-1 and TRBJ2-5): KAGVTQTPRYLIKTRGQQVTLSCSPISGHRSVSWYQQTPGQGLQFLFEYFSETQRNKGNFPGRFSGRQFSNSRSEMNVSTLELGDSALYLCASSLGGSEETQYFGPGTRLLVL.

This clone has a handful of counts. The CDR3 DNA reads as TGCAGCGTTGCGATGAACACTGAAGCTTTCTTT. Its protein is CSVAMNTEAFF. The chain is built from TRBV29-1 and TRBJ1-1; D gene ambiguous. The V gene's germline CDR1 is SQVTM and CDR2 ANQGSEA. The CDR3 extends over 11 amino acids. Trimming pared 4 bases from V and 0 bases from J, leaving 3 bases between.

This clone turned up a few times. The V and J genes are TRBV2 and TRBJ2-5; no clear D gene. Between the trimmed V and J ends, which lost 4 bases and 0 bases, there was a span of 6 bases. CDR3 length equals 13 residues. Germline V CDR1 and CDR2: SNHLY, FYNNEI. CDR3 loop: CASSGKYQETQYF. CDR3 nucleotide sequence: TGTGCCAGCAGTGGTAAATACCAAGAGACCCAGTACTTC.

This clone was observed a single time. CDR3 in DNA: TGTGCCAGCAGTTTCGCCATTCATCAGCCCCAGCATTTT. It codes for CASSFAIHQPQHF. The chain couples TRBV6-1 to TRBJ1-5; D gene uncertain. V dropped 5 bases and J dropped 5 bases, with 10 bases sitting between them. Germline CDR1 reads MNHNS; CDR2 reads SASEGT. The CDR3 runs 13 residues.

The V gene is TRBV11-2, the J gene TRBJ2-3; maybe TRBD2 (6 bases). V was trimmed by 2 bases and J by 11 bases, leaving 17 bases between them. The CDR3 totals 14 residues. The germline gives CDR1 SGHAT, CDR2 FQNNGV. CDR3 nucleotides: TGTGCCAGCAGCTTATCCCTTAGCGGCGACGGGCAGTATTTT. This encodes CASSLSLSGDGQYF. Combining the CDR3 with reference TRBV11-2 and TRBJ2-3 gives the whole variable domain EAGVAQSPRYKIIEKRQSVAFWCNPISGHATLYWYQQILGQGPKLLIQFQNNGVVDDSQLPKDRFSAERLKGVDSTLKIQPAKLEDSAVYLCASSLSLSGDGQYFGPGTRLTVL.